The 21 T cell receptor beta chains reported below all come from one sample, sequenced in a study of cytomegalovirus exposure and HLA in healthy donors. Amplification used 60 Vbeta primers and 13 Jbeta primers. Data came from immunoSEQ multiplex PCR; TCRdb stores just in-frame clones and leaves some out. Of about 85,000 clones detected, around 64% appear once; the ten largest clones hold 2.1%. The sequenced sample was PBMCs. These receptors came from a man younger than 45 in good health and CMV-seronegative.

CDR3: CASSPGTNTGELFF. As DNA, the CDR3 is TGTGCCAGCAGCCCGGGGACGAACACCGGGGAGCTGTTTTTT. The chain recombines TRBV7-2 with TRBJ2-2; the D gene is possibly TRBD2 (5 bases). Germline V gives CDR1 SGHTA, CDR2 FQGNSA. Between the trimmed V and J ends, which lost 5 bases and 0 bases, there was a span of 7 bases. CDR3 size: 14 residues.

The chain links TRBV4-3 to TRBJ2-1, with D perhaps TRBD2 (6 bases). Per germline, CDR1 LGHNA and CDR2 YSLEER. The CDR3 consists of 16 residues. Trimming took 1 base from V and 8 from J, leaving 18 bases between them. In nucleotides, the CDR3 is TGCGCCAGCAGCCAAGGGTCGGGACTCACGCCCGATGAGCAGTTCTTC. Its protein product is CASSQGSGLTPDEQFF.

The CDR3 DNA reads TGTGCCAGCAGCGACACAGGGATCTATGGCTACACCTTC. It specifies CASSDTGIYGYTF. V and J are TRBV25-1 and TRBJ1-2; the D gene is possibly TRBD1 (6 bases). Germline assignment: CDR1 MGHDK and CDR2 SYGVNS. There are 13 residues in the CDR3. V was clipped by 6 bases and J by 4 bases, with 12 bases between them.

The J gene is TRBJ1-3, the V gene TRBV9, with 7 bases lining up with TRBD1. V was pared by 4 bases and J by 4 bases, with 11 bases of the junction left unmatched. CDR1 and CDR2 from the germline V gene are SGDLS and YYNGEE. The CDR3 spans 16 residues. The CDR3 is CASSPPETGTGNTIYF. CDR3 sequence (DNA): TGTGCCAGCAGCCCACCTGAGACAGGGACGGGAAACACCATATATTTT. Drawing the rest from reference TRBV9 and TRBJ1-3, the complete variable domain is DSGVTQTPKHLITATGQRVTLRCSPRSGDLSVYWYQQSLDQGLQFLIQYYNGEERAKGNILERFSAQQFPDLHSELNLSSLELGDSALYFCASSPPETGTGNTIYFGEGSWLTVV.

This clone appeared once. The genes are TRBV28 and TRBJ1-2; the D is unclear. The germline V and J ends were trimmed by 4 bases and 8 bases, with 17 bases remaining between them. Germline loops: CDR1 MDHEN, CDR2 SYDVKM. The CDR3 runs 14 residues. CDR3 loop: CASSSPPHEGGYTF. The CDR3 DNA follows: TGTGCCAGCAGTTCCCCTCCCCATGAGGGAGGCTACACCTTC.

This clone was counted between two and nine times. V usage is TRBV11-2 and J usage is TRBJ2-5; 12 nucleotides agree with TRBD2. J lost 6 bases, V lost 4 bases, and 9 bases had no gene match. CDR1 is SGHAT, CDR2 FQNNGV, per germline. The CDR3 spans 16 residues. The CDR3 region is CASSSLVTSGGQTQYF. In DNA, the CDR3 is TGTGCCAGCAGCTCCCTAGTGACTAGCGGGGGCCAGACCCAGTACTTC.

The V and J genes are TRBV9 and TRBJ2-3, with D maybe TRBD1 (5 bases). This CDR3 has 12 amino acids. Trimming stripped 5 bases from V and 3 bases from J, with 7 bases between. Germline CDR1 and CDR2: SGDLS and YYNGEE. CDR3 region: CASSTGTDTQYF. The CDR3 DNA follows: TGTGCCAGCAGTACAGGAACAGATACGCAGTATTTT.

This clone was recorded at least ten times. Written as DNA, the CDR3 is TGTGCCAGCAGTGACAGGATGAACTCCTACAATGAGCAGTTCTTC. Translation: CASSDRMNSYNEQFF. V and J are TRBV6-1 and TRBJ2-1, with D unresolved. CDR1 is MNHNS, CDR2 SASEGT, per germline. The CDR3 totals 15 residues. V was cut by 3 bases and J by 0 bases, with 9 bases left in between.

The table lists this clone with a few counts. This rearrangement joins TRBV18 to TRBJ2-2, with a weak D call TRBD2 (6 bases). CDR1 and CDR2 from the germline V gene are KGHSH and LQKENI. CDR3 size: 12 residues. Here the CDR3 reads CVTGVNTGELFF. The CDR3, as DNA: TGTGTAACGGGAGTCAACACCGGGGAGCTGTTTTTT. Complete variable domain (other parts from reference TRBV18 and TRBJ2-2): NAGVMQNPRHLVRRRGQEARLRCSPMKGHSHVYWYRQLPEEGLKFMVYLQKENIIDESGMPKERFSAEFPKEGPSILRIQQVVRGDSAAYFCVTGVNTGELFFGEGSRLTVL.

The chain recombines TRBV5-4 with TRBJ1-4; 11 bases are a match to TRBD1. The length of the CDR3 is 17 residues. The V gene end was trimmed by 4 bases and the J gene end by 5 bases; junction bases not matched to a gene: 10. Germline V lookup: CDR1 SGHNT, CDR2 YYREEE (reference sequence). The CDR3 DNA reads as TGTGCCAGCAGCGAAAGGGACAGGGGGGCACCAAATGAAAAACTGTTTTTT. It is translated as CASSERDRGAPNEKLFF.

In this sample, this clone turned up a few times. The CDR3 nucleotides read TGCGCCAGCAGCGATCCAGCCGGGGAGCTGTTTTTT. Translating gives CASSDPAGELFF. The chain has TRBV5-1 and TRBJ2-2, with D uncertain. Trimming removed 4 bases at V and 6 bases at J, with 7 bases between. Germline V gene data show CDR1 as SGHRS and CDR2 as YFSETQ. CDR3 length equals 12 residues.

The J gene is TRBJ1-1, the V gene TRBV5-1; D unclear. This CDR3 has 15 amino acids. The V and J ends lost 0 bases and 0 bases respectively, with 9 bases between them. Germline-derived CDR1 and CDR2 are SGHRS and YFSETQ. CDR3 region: CASSLEIALNTEAFF. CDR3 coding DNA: TGCGCCAGCAGCTTGGAAATAGCCTTGAACACTGAAGCTTTCTTT.

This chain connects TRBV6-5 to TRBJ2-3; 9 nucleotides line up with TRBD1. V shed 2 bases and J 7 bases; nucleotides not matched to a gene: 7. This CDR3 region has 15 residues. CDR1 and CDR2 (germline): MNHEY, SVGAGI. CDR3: CASSYDGTGFNTQYF. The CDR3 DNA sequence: TGTGCCAGCAGTTACGACGGGACAGGGTTTAATACGCAGTATTTT.

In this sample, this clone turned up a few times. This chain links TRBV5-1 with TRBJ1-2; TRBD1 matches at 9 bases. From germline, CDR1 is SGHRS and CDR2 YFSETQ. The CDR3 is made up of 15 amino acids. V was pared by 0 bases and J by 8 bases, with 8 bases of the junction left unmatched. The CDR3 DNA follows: TGCGCCAGCAGCTTGGCGATGGGACAGGGATGCGGCTACACCTTC. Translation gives CASSLAMGQGCGYTF.

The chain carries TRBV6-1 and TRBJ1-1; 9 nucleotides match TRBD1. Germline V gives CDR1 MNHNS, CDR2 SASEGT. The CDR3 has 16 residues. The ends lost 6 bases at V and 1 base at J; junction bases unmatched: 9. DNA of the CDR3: TGTGCCAGCAGGGAACAGGGGGCCATTGGGAACACTGAAGCTTTCTTT. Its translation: CASREQGAIGNTEAFF.

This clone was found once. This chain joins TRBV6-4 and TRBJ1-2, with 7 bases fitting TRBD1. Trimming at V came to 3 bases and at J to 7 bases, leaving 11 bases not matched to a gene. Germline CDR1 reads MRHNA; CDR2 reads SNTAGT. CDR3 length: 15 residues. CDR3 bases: TGTGCCAGCAGTGAGAGCCTCAGGGGGTCCGGTGGCTACACCTTC. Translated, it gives CASSESLRGSGGYTF.

CDR3 amino acids: CAWSGGWGGNQPQHF. CDR3 DNA: TGTGCCTGGAGTGGGGGGTGGGGGGGCAATCAGCCCCAGCATTTT. The chain employs TRBV30 and TRBJ1-5; weak D call: TRBD1 (5 bases). Trimming pared 1 base from V and 2 bases from J, leaving 12 bases between. The CDR3 has 15 amino acids. Germline CDR1 is GTSNPN and CDR2 is SVGIG (reference sequence).

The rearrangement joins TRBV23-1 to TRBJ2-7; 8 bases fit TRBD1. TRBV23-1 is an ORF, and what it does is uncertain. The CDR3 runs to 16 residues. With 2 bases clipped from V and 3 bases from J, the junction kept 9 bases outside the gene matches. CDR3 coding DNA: TGCGCCAGCAGTCAAGTACAGGGGGTCCGCAACTACGAGCAGTACTTC. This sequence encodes CASSQVQGVRNYEQYF.

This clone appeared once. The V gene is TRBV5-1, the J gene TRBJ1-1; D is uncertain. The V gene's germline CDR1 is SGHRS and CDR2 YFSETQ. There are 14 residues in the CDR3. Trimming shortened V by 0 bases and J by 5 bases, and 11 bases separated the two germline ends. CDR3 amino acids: CASSLGSTPTEAFF. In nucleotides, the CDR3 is TGCGCCAGCAGCTTGGGATCTACGCCGACTGAAGCTTTCTTT.

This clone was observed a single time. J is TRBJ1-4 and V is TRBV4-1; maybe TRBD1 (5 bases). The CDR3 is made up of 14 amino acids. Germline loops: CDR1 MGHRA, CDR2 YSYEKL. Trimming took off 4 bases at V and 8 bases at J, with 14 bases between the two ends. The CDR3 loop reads CASSLRQGGEKLFF. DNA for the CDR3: TGCGCCAGCAGCCTAAGGCAGGGAGGGGAAAAACTGTTTTTT.

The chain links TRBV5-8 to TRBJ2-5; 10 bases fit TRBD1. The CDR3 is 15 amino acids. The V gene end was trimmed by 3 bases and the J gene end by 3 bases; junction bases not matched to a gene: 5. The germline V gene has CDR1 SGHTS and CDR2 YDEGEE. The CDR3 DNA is TGTGCCAGCAGCTCGACAGGGGGCAGAGAAGAGACCCAGTACTTC. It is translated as CASSSTGGREETQYF.